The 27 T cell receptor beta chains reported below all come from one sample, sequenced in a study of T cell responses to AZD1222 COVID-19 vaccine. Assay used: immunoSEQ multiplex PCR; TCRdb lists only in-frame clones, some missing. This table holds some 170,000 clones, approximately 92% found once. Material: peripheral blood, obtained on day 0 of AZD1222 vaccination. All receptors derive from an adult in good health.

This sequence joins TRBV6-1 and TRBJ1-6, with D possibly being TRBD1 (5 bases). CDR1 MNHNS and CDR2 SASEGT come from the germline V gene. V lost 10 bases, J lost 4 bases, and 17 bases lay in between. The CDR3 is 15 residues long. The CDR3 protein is CATGPAGAYNSPLHF. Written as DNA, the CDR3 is TGTGCCACAGGCCCGGCTGGGGCGTATAATTCACCCCTCCACTTT.

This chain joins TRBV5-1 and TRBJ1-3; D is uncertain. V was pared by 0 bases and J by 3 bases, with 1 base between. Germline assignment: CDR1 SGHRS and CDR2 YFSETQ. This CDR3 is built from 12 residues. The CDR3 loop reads CASSLDGNTIYF. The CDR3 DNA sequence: TGCGCCAGCAGCTTGGATGGAAACACCATATATTTT.

The DNA for the CDR3 is TGTGCCAGTAGTATCGGGGGCTCCTACAATGAGCAGTTCTTC. This gives the protein CASSIGGSYNEQFF. The chain joins TRBV19 to TRBJ2-1, with D maybe TRBD2 (6 bases). Germline V CDR1 and CDR2: LNHDA, SQIVND (reference sequence). The length of the CDR3 is 14 residues. V was shortened by 3 bases and J by 0 bases, with 6 bases between the two germline ends.

CDR3: CASSQLRSSYNSPLHF. For the CDR3, the DNA is TGTGCCAGCAGCCAACTCAGGAGCTCCTATAATTCACCCCTCCACTTT. This rearrangement joins TRBV14 to TRBJ1-6; D not resolved. This CDR3 region has 16 residues. Germline V gives CDR1 SGHDN, CDR2 FVKESK. The ends were cut back, 2 bases at V and 0 bases at J, with 8 bases in the middle.

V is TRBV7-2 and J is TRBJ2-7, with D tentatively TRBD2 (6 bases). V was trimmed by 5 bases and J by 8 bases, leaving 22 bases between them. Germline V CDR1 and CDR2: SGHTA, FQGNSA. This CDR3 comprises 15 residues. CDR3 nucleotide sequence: TGTGCCAGCAGCGCCACCCGTAGCGGAGGGGATCAGCAGTACTTC. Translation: CASSATRSGGDQQYF.

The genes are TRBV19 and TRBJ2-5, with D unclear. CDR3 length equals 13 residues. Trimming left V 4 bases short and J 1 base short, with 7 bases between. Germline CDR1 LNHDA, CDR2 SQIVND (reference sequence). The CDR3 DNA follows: TGTGCCAGTAGTACTGGCAGCCAAGAGACCCAGTACTTC. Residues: CASSTGSQETQYF.

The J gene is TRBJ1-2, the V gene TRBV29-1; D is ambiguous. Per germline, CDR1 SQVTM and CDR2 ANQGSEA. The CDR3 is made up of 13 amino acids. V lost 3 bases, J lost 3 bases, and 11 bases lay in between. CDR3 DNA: TGCAGCGTTGATGTAGGGCGGTACTATGGCTACACCTTC. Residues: CSVDVGRYYGYTF.

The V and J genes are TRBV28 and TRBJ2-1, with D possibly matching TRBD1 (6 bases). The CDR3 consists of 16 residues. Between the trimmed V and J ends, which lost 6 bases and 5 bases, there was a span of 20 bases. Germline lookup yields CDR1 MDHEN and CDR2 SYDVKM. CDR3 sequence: CASSRFGGQGHNEQFF. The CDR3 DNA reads TGTGCCAGCAGCCGTTTTGGGGGCCAAGGGCACAATGAGCAGTTCTTC. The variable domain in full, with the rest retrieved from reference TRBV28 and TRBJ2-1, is DVKVTQSSRYLVKRTGEKVFLECVQDMDHENMFWYRQDPGLGLRLIYFSYDVKMKEKGDIPEGYSVSREKKERFSLILESASTNQTSMYLCASSRFGGQGHNEQFFGPGTRLTVL.

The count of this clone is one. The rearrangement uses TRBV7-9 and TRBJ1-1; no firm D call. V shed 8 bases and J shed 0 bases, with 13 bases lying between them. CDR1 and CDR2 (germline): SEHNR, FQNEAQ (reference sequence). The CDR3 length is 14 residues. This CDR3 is CASRSRALNTEAFF. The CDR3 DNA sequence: TGTGCCAGCCGAAGCCGGGCATTGAACACTGAAGCTTTCTTT.

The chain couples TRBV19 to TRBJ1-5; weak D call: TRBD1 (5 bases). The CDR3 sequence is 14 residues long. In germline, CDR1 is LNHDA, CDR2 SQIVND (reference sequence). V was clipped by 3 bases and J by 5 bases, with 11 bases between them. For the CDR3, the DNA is TGTGCCAGTAGTATTGGGACTGCATATCAGCCCCAGCATTTT. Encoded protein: CASSIGTAYQPQHF.

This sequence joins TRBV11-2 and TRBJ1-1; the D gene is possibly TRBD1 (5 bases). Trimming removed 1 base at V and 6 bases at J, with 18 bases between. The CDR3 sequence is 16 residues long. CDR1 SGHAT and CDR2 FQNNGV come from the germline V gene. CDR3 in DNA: TGTGCCAGCAGCTTAGTGTTCGACAGAAGAAGATCTGAAGCTTTCTTT. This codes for CASSLVFDRRRSEAFF.

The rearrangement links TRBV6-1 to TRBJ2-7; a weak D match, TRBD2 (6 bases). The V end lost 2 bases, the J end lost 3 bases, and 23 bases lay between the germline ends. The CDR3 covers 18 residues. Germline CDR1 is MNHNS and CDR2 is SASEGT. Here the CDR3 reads CASSEQPVSGGPFYEQYF. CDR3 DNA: TGTGCCAGCAGTGAACAACCCGTCTCCGGAGGGCCTTTCTACGAGCAGTACTTC.

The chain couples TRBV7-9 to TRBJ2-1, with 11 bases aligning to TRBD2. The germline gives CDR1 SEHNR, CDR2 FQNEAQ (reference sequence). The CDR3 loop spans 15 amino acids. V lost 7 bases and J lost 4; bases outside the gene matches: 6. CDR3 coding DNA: TGTGCCAGCACCTTTATAGCGGGAGGGTACAATGAGCAGTTCTTC. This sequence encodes CASTFIAGGYNEQFF.

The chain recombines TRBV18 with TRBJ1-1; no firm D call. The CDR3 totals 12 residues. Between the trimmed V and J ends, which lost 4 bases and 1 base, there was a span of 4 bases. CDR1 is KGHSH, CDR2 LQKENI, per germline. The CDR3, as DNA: TGTGCCAGCTCACGCAAGAACACTGAAGCTTTCTTT. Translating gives CASSRKNTEAFF. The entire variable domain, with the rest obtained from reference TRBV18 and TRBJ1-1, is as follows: NAGVMQNPRHLVRRRGQEARLRCSPMKGHSHVYWYRQLPEEGLKFMVYLQKENIIDESGMPKERFSAEFPKEGPSILRIQQVVRGDSAAYFCASSRKNTEAFFGQGTRLTVV.

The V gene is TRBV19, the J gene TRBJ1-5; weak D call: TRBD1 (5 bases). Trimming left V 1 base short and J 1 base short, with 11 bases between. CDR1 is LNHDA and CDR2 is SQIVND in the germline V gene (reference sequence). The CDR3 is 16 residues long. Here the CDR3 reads CASSIGGGLSNQPQHF. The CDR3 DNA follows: TGTGCCAGTAGTATAGGGGGGGGTTTGAGCAATCAGCCCCAGCATTTT.

CDR3 sequence (DNA): TGTGCCAGCACTACCATCGACAGGGAAGAATACACCTTC. Its translation: CASTTIDREEYTF. The chain uses TRBV4-2 and TRBJ1-2; 7 bases are shared with TRBD1. The germline V gene encodes CDR1 LGHNA and CDR2 YNFKEQ. Losses at the gene ends were 7 bases for V and 11 bases for J; bases not matched to a gene: 13. The length of the CDR3 is 13 residues.

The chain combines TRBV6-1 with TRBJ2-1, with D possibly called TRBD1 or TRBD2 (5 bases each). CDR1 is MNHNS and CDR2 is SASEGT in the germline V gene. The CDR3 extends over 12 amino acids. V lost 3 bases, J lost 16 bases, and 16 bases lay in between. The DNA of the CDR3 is TGTGCCAGCAGTGAGTCCGGGACGAGTACATTCTTC. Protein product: CASSESGTSTFF.

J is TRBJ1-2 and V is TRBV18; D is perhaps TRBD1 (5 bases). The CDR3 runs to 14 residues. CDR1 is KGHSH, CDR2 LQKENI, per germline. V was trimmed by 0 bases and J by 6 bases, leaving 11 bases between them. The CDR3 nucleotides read TGTGCCAGCTCACCACCGGGGGATGTGCATGGCTACACCTTC. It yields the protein CASSPPGDVHGYTF.

The CDR3 DNA reads TGTGCCAGCAGTTTGCACAGCCTGAGCTCCTACGAGCAGTACTTC. Translation: CASSLHSLSSYEQYF. The rearrangement uses TRBV28 and TRBJ2-7; D remains unclear. Trimming pared 3 bases from V and 0 bases from J, leaving 12 bases between. CDR3 size: 15 residues. Germline CDR1 and CDR2: MDHEN and SYDVKM.

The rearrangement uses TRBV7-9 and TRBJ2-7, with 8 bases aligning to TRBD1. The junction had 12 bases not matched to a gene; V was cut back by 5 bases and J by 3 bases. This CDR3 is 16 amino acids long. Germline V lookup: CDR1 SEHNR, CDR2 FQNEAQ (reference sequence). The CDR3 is CASSGEVGQGVYEQYF. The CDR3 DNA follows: TGTGCCAGCAGCGGGGAGGTAGGACAGGGAGTCTACGAGCAGTACTTC.

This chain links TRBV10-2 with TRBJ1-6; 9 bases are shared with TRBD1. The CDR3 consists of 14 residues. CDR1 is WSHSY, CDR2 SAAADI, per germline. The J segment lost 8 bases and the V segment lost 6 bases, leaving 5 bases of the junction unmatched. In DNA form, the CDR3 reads TGCGCCAGCAGCACAGGGGGCGGGTATTCACCCCTCCACTTT. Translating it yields CASSTGGGYSPLHF.

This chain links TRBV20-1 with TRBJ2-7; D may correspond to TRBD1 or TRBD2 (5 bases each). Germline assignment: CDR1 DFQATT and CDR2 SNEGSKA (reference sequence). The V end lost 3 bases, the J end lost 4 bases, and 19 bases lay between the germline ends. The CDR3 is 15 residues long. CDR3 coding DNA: TGCAGTGCTAGTACCGGGGACCTAGGGCCGTACGAGCAGTACTTC. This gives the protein CSASTGDLGPYEQYF.

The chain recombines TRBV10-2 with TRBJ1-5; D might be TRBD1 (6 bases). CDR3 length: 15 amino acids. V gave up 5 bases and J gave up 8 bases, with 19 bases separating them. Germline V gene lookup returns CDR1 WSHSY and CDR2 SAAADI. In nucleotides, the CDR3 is TGCGCCAGCAGTCCCGGGGGCTCCTTAGTCGAGCCCCAGCATTTT. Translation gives CASSPGGSLVEPQHF.

The CDR3 region has the DNA TGTGCCAGCAGCCAAGAGGGGGAAAGACAGCCCCAGCATTTT. Its protein is CASSQEGERQPQHF. The genes are TRBV3-1 (or the pseudogene TRBV3-2) and TRBJ1-5; D is perhaps TRBD1 (5 bases). Trimming stripped 0 bases from V and 7 bases from J, with 10 bases between. This CDR3 spans 14 amino acids. Germline lookup yields CDR1 LGHDT and CDR2 YNNKEL (reference sequence).

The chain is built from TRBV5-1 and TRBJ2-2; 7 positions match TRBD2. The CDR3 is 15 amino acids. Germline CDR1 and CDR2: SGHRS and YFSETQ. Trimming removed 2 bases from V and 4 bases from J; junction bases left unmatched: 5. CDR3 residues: CASSFAGEGTGELFF. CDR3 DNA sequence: TGCGCCAGCAGCTTCGCGGGAGAGGGCACCGGGGAGCTGTTTTTT.

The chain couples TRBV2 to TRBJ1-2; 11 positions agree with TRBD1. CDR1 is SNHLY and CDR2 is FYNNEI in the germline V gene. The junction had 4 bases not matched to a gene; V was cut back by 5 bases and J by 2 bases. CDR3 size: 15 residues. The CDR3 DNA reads TGTGCCAGCAGTTTTGGACAGGGGGCGAACTATGGCTACACCTTC. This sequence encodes CASSFGQGANYGYTF.

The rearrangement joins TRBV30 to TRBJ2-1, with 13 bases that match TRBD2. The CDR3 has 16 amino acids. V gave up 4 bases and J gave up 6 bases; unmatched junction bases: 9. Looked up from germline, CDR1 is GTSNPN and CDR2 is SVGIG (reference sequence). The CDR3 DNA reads TGTGCCTGGAAGCACTACACTAGCGGGAGGGGCAATGAGCAGTTCTTC. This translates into CAWKHYTSGRGNEQFF.